The 9 T cell receptor beta chains given below trace back to one sample, sequenced in a study of CD8 T cells in Susac syndrome. The authors reverse transcribed roughly 0.5 to 1 ug RNA with random hexamers. TCRdb itself ran the immunoSEQ multiplex PCR reads through MiXCR, one entry per CDR3 protein. This sample has some 220,000 distinct CDR3 sequences; about 95% occur once, and the top ten carry 0.085% to 0.095%. The sequenced sample consisted of CD4+ T cells from PBMCs. The receptors were gathered from a human donor with multiple sclerosis.

The J gene is TRBJ2-5, the V gene TRBV20-1; no definite D call. The CDR3 consists of 14 residues. Trimming stripped 6 bases from V and 2 bases from J, with 16 bases between. Germline V gene data show CDR1 as DFQATT and CDR2 as SNEGSKA (reference sequence). The CDR3 region has the DNA TGCAGTGCACCGAAGGGCACAGTTCAAGAGACCCAGTACTTC. Translation gives CSAPKGTVQETQYF.

The rearrangement uses TRBV6-1 and TRBJ2-7, with 9 positions matching TRBD1. The germline V gene has CDR1 MNHNS and CDR2 SASEGT. Unmatched junction bases numbered 7, after V lost 5 bases and J lost 5 bases. This CDR3 comprises 14 residues. CDR3 coding DNA: TGTGCCAGCAGTCGGGACAGGGTTATCCACGAGCAGTACTTC. Its protein is CASSRDRVIHEQYF.

This CDR3 is CAWSSGRPHNEQFF. In DNA form, the CDR3 reads TGTGCCTGGAGCAGCGGGAGACCCCACAATGAGCAGTTCTTC. V gene TRBV30 combines with J gene TRBJ2-1, with 8 bases aligning to TRBD2. The length of the CDR3 is 14 residues. Germline trimming cut 3 bases from V and 5 bases from J; bases unmatched to any gene: 6. Germline V gives CDR1 GTSNPN, CDR2 SVGIG (reference sequence).

This clonotype was seen only once. The chain couples TRBV7-2 to TRBJ2-1, with a tentative D call TRBD2 (6 bases). This CDR3 contains 9 residues. Germline V gives CDR1 SGHTA, CDR2 FQGNSA. V gave up 10 bases and J gave up 12 bases, with 10 bases separating them. CDR3: CANKGGQFF. CDR3 coding DNA: TGTGCCAACAAGGGAGGGCAGTTCTTC.

This chain connects TRBV12-3 or TRBV12-4 to TRBJ2-1; 8 bases match TRBD2. This CDR3 has 13 residues. The V gene end was trimmed by 5 bases and the J gene end by 8 bases; junction bases not matched to a gene: 5. CDR3 coding DNA: TGTGCCAGCAGTCCGACTAGCGCCCATGAGCAGTTCTTC. Its protein is CASSPTSAHEQFF.

This sequence joins TRBV12-3 or TRBV12-4 and TRBJ2-7; D remains unclear. Trimming removed 5 bases at V and 4 bases at J, with 12 bases between. This CDR3 spans 13 amino acids. Here the CDR3 reads CASSRWTLYEQYF. CDR3 nucleotide sequence: TGTGCCAGCAGTCGTTGGACCCTTTACGAGCAGTACTTC.

This rearrangement joins TRBV29-1 to TRBJ2-1; possibly TRBD1 for D (6 bases). Germline CDR1 is SQVTM and CDR2 is ANQGSEA. V was clipped by 7 bases and J by 10 bases, with 23 bases between them. The CDR3 has 14 residues. The DNA for the CDR3 is TGCAGCGCCCAAACAGGGTCCCTCAGTCGGGAGCAGTTCTTC. Translation gives CSAQTGSLSREQFF.

A single count supports this clonotype. The rearrangement links TRBV30 to TRBJ2-2; no clear D gene. Germline V gene lookup returns CDR1 GTSNPN and CDR2 SVGIG (reference sequence). V was cut by 4 bases and J by 6 bases, with 9 bases left in between. This CDR3 region has 12 residues. This CDR3 reads CAWNELPGELFF. In nucleotides, the CDR3 is TGTGCCTGGAATGAGCTTCCCGGGGAGCTGTTTTTT.

For the CDR3, the DNA is TGTGCCAGCAGGGCTACCGGGACTAGCGGGGATGCCGGCCATGAGCAGTTCTTC. It specifies CASRATGTSGDAGHEQFF. The chain uses TRBV12-3 or TRBV12-4 and TRBJ2-1; 13 nucleotides match TRBD2. The length of the CDR3 is 18 residues. The junction had 16 bases not matched to a gene; V was cut back by 6 bases and J by 8 bases.